The next 11 T cell receptor beta chains were all read from a single sample in a study of cytomegalovirus exposure and HLA in healthy donors. 13 Jbeta primers and 60 Vbeta primers were used for the PCR. The data were produced by immunoSEQ multiplex PCR, yet TCRdb's version contains in-frame clones alone and is incomplete. This sample has 140,000 or so clones; approximately 80% occur once, and the top ten carry 4% to 4.5%. Input material: PBMCs. Every receptor here comes from a woman aged 40 to 55 in good health and CMV-seropositive.

J is TRBJ1-5 and V is TRBV6-1, with D uncertain. V lost 2 bases, J lost 4 bases, and 9 bases lay in between. The CDR3 is 14 amino acids. CDR1 is MNHNS and CDR2 is SASEGT in the germline V gene. In nucleotides, the CDR3 is TGTGCCAGCAGTGAACGTCTGGAGAATCAGCCCCAGCATTTT. As protein: CASSERLENQPQHF.

The CDR3 bases are TGTGCCAGCAGCCCCGGGACTGAGTACAATGAGCAGTTCTTC. This encodes CASSPGTEYNEQFF. This chain links TRBV7-9 with TRBJ2-1; possible D gene TRBD2, 6 bases. This CDR3 is built from 14 residues. Germline assignment: CDR1 SEHNR and CDR2 FQNEAQ (reference sequence). With 5 bases removed from V and 4 bases from J, the gap between germline ends came to 12 bases.

V gene TRBV10-3 combines with J gene TRBJ2-7; 7 positions agree with TRBD2. V was pared by 6 bases and J by 0 bases, with 8 bases of the junction left unmatched. There are 15 residues in the CDR3. Germline assignment: CDR1 ENHRY and CDR2 SYGVKD. The CDR3 nucleotides read TGTGCCATCAGGGGAGGGGACCGGAGCTCCTACGAGCAGTACTTC. This encodes CAIRGGDRSSYEQYF.

This clone showed up just a few times. The chain joins TRBV4-3 to TRBJ1-5, with 9 bases fitting TRBD1. The CDR3 has 15 amino acids. V lost 0 bases, J lost 7 bases, and 4 bases stayed unmatched. Germline V gene data show CDR1 as LGHNA and CDR2 as YSLEER. CDR3: CASSQEGQGSQPQHF. CDR3 coding DNA: TGCGCCAGCAGCCAAGAGGGACAGGGTTCGCAGCCCCAGCATTTT.

This clone was counted a few times. The chain links TRBV6-1 to TRBJ1-2; 8 bases match TRBD1. The CDR3 runs 14 residues. V was clipped by 4 bases and J by 3 bases; unmatched bases: 4. Germline values: CDR1 MNHNS, CDR2 SASEGT. The CDR3 region has the DNA TGTGCCAGCAGTGCGGACAGGGCCCACTATGGCTACACCTTC. The encoded protein is CASSADRAHYGYTF.

J is TRBJ2-2 and V is TRBV13, with D hard to call. Germline V gives CDR1 PRHDT, CDR2 FYEKMQ (reference sequence). V lost 2 bases to trimming and J lost 1 base, with 8 bases between them. CDR3 length: 15 amino acids. The CDR3 DNA follows: TGTGCCAGCAGCTTACTAACTCGGAACACCGGGGAGCTGTTTTTT. Residues: CASSLLTRNTGELFF.

The gene calls are TRBV19 and TRBJ1-4; D is possibly TRBD1 (5 bases). With 10 bases removed from V and 4 bases from J, the gap between germline ends came to 16 bases. The germline gives CDR1 LNHDA, CDR2 SQIVND (reference sequence). The CDR3 has 14 residues. CDR3 coding DNA: TGTGCCAAGTCCCAGACAGCCCTTAATGAAAAACTGTTTTTT. Translation gives CAKSQTALNEKLFF.

This clone appeared a few times. At one end the junction does not follow the germline gene, possibly because of a read error. CDR3 DNA: TGTGCTAGCAGCTTAGCGCTTTCGGTGAACACCGGGGAGCTGTTTTTT. Amino acids: CASSLALSVNTGELFF. The chain is built from TRBV7-7 and TRBJ2-2, with TRBD2 as a possible D gene (5 bases). Per the germline V gene, CDR1 is SSHAT and CDR2 is FNYEAQ (reference sequence). The CDR3 runs 16 residues.

The chain recombines TRBV6-5 with TRBJ1-2; 9 positions match TRBD1. Germline CDR1 is MNHEY and CDR2 is SVGAGI. The V gene end was trimmed by 5 bases and the J gene end by 12 bases; junction bases not matched to a gene: 13. The length of the CDR3 is 14 residues. Here the CDR3 DNA reads TGTGCCAGCAGTAGGGGACAGGGAGATGGAATCCACACCTTC. It codes for CASSRGQGDGIHTF.

This chain uses TRBV6-6 with TRBJ1-4; the match to TRBD1 covers 8 bases. The CDR3 contains 16 residues. V dropped 2 bases and J dropped 5; count of bases not matched to a gene: 7. The V gene's germline CDR1 is MNHNY and CDR2 SVGAGI (reference sequence). CDR3 in amino acids: CASSYGPGQENEKLFF. The CDR3 nucleotides are TGTGCCAGCAGTTACGGCCCGGGACAGGAGAATGAAAAACTGTTTTTT.

The chain couples TRBV19 to TRBJ2-2; the D gene is possibly TRBD2 (6 bases). This CDR3 is built from 17 residues. V lost 4 bases and J lost 2, with 17 bases in between. Germline loops: CDR1 LNHDA, CDR2 SQIVND (reference sequence). The CDR3 protein is CASSTLRRGRNTGELFF. Here the CDR3 DNA reads TGTGCCAGTAGTACATTACGGAGGGGTAGAAACACCGGGGAGCTGTTTTTT.